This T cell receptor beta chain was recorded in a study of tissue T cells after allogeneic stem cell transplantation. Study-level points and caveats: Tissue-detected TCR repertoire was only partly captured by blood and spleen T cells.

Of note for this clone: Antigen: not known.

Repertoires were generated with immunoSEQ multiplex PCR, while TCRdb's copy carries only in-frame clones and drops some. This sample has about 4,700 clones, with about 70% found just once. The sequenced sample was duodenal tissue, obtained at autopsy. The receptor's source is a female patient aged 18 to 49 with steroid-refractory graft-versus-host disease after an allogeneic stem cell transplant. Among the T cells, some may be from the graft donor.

The CDR3 here is CASSFQGANYGYTF. The CDR3 nucleotides read TGTGCCAGCAGTTTCCAGGGGGCGAACTATGGCTACACCTTC. V gene TRBV27 combines with J gene TRBJ1-2; 8 bases line up with TRBD1. Germline V gene sequence: CDR1 MNHEY, CDR2 SMNVEV (reference sequence). CDR3 length: 14 residues. Germline trimming cut 3 bases from V and 2 bases from J; bases unmatched to any gene: 2.